This T cell receptor (beta chain) comes out of a study of blood T cells in healthy people across ages. Study results and caveats: Strong correlation linked observed beta diversity and percent naive T cells.

CDR1 is MNHNS and CDR2 is SASEGT in the germline V gene. V was clipped by 4 bases and J by 4 bases, with 11 bases between them. This CDR3 region has 13 residues. As concerns this clonotype: Its antigen remains unidentified.

Alongside a J-beta primer mix, a sample-barcoded 5' primer served in a second PCR lasting about 7 to 11 cycles. TCRdb fed the 5' RACE reads into MiXCR, producing one record per CDR3 protein. The repertoire holds almost 1 million distinct CDR3 sequences, roughly 51% seen once, with over 20% in the top ten. This chain uses TRBV6-1 with TRBJ2-7; D call uncertain. The TCR comes from a woman aged 60-70 years in good health. Sequenced material: blood. Here the CDR3 reads CASSGRKVYEQYF. The CDR3 nucleotides are TGTGCCAGCAGTGGCAGGAAGGTATACGAGCAGTACTTC.